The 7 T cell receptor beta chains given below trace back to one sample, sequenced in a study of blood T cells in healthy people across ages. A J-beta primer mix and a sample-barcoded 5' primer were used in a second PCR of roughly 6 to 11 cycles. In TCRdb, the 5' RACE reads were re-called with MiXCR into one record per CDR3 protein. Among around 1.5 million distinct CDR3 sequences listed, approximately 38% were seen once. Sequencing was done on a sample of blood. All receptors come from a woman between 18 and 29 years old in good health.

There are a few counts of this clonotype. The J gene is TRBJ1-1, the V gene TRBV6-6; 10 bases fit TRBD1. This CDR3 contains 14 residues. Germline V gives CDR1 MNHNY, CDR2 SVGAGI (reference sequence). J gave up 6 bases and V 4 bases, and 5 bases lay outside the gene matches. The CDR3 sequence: CASSSPGQGPEAFF. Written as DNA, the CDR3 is TGTGCCAGCAGTTCACCGGGACAGGGGCCTGAAGCTTTCTTT.

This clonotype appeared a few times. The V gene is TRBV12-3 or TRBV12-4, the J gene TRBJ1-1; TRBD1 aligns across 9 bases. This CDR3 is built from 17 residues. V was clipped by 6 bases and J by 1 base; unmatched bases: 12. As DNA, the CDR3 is TGTGCCAGCAGCCCTCTCCTTGGACAGGGGAGGAACACTGAAGCTTTCTTT. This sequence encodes CASSPLLGQGRNTEAFF.

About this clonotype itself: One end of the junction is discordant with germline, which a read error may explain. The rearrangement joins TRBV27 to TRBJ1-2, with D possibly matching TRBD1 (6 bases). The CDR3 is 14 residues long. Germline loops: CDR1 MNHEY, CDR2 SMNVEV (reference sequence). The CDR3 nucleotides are TGTGCCAGCAGCGGATCACAGGGTAGCTATGACTACACCTTC. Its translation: CASSGSQGSYDYTF.

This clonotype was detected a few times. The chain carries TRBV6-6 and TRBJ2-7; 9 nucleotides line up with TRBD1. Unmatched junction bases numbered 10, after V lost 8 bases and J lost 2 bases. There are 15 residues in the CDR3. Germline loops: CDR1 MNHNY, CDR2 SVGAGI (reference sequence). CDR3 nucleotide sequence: TGTGCCAGCCGCCCGCCCGGGACAGGGCCCTACGAGCAGTACTTC. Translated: CASRPPGTGPYEQYF.

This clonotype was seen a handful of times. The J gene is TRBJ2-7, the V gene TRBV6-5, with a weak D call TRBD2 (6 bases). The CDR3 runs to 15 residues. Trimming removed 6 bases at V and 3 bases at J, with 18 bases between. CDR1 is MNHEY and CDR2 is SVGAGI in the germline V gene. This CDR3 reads CASRRGPRGDYEQYF. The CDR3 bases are TGTGCCAGCAGAAGGGGACCTCGCGGGGACTACGAGCAGTACTTC.

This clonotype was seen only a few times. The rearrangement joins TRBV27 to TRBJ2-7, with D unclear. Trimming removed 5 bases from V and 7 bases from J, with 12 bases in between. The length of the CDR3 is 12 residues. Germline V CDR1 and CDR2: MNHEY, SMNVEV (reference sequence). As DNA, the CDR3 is TGTGCCAGCAGTCCCGTAGTCGATGAGCAGTACTTC. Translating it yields CASSPVVDEQYF.

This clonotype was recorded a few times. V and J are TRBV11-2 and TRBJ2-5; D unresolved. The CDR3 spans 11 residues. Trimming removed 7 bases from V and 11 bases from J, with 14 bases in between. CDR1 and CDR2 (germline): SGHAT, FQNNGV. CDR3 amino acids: CASILSNEQYF. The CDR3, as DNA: TGTGCCAGCATCCTTAGCAATGAGCAGTACTTC.